A selection of T cell receptor beta chains follows, all from one sample in a study of T cell repertoires in cytomegalovirus infection. Their antigen targets remain unknown. TCRdb fed the reads into MiXCR, producing one record per CDR3 protein. The repertoire holds a few hundred thousand distinct CDR3 sequences, with roughly 28% as singletons. The sample in question was cultured PBMCs, obtained from culture after CMV antigen stimulation. Receptors originate from a human donor in good health (CMV status not recorded). Some clones in this sample may be carry-over from other donors' samples. The CDR3 runs from the conserved cysteine through the conserved F or W. A D gene is named only where the DNA matches it firmly. Only part of the rows carry a size: once, few, many, or a class if the clone is expanded.

TGTGCTAGTGGTTTCAGACCGGGACGGCGGTTCACTGAAGCTTTCTTT | CASGFRPGRRFTEAFF | . | . | TRBJ1-1 | TRBV12-5
TGTGCCAGCAGCTTAAACGGGCCAGGGGGTGGGAATGAGCAGTTCTTC | CASSLNGPGGGNEQFF | . | TRBD1 | TRBJ2-1 | TRBV7-3
TGTGCCAGCAGCTTAGGGACAGCCCCGGGCGGGGGGGCCAACGTCCTGACTTTC | CASSLGTAPGGGANVLTF | . | . | TRBJ2-6 | TRBV11-2
TGTGCCAGTAGCCAAGCGGGGGAAGAGACCCAGTACTTC | CASSQAGEETQYF | few | TRBD2 | TRBJ2-5 | TRBV19
TGTGCCGCCGGACCTCAACGCTCCCACGAGCAGTACTTC | CAAGPQRSHEQYF | . | . | TRBJ2-7 | TRBV10-3
TGTGCCAGCAGCTTATTAATGGAGGATCAAGATACGCAGTATTTT | CASSLLMEDQDTQYF | few | . | TRBJ2-3 | TRBV7-9
TGTGCCAGTTTACAGGGATTAACCGGAAACACCATATATTTT | CASLQGLTGNTIYF | many | . | TRBJ1-3 | TRBV7-2
TGTGCCAGCAGTCCCCACGGTCGGGACGTAGGATCACCCCTCCACTTT | CASSPHGRDVGSPLHF | few | . | TRBJ1-6 | TRBV27
TGTGCCAGCAGTTCCCTTGACAGGGGGTATGAGCAGTTCTTC | CASSSLDRGYEQFF | few | TRBD1 | TRBJ2-1 | TRBV6-5
TGTGCCAGTACCGACCGGGGGGTGTCCTACAATGAGCAGTTCTTC | CASTDRGVSYNEQFF | . | TRBD2 | TRBJ2-1 | TRBV19
TGTGCCAGCAGCTTAAAGGGCGGACAGGGATTTGGAAACACCATATATTTT | CASSLKGGQGFGNTIYF | . | TRBD1 | TRBJ1-3 | TRBV7-3
TGTGCCAGCAGCCCCGCGGTTCGGGTAGATGGCAATCAGCCCCAGCATTTT | CASSPAVRVDGNQPQHF | few | . | TRBJ1-5 | TRBV11-2
TGTGCCAGCAGTTTAAGGGAAGGGGGCTACGAGCAGTACTTC | CASSLREGGYEQYF | . | . | TRBJ2-7 | TRBV27
TGTGCCAGCAGCTTCAGGGGGCGCAGAGAGACCCAGTACTTC | CASSFRGRRETQYF | . | TRBD1 | TRBJ2-5 | TRBV7-8
TGTGCCAGCAGTGGGACAGACGGGAATTATGGCTACACCTTC | CASSGTDGNYGYTF | few | . | TRBJ1-2 | TRBV25-1
TGTGCCAGTAGCATCGGCAGGGGGGATAATTCACCCCTCCACTTT | CASSIGRGDNSPLHF | . | TRBD1 | TRBJ1-6 | TRBV19
TGTGCCAGCAATCAGGGCGTTAATAATTCACCCCTCCACTTT | CASNQGVNNSPLHF | few | . | TRBJ1-6 | TRBV2
TGTGCCAGCACCCCCGAGACGGGAGGGGGAGGTACAGATACGCAGTATTTT | CASTPETGGGGTDTQYF | many | TRBD2 | TRBJ2-3 | TRBV7-9
TGTGCCAGTAGAATAGCGGGCGCCGGAACCTTGGAGCAGTTCTTC | CASRIAGAGTLEQFF | few | TRBD2 | TRBJ2-1 | TRBV19
TGTGCCAGCACCTACTCCCGTGAGACCCAGTACTTC | CASTYSRETQYF | many | . | TRBJ2-5 | TRBV7-2
TGCAGCGTTCGGGGAACCTACGAGCAGTACTTC | CSVRGTYEQYF | . | . | TRBJ2-7 | TRBV29-1
TGCGCCAGCAGCCCTGGACTAGCGGGGGCGAAGTCAGAGACCCAGTACTTC | CASSPGLAGAKSETQYF | few | TRBD2 | TRBJ2-5 | TRBV5-1
TGTGCCAGCGGACCCCGGGGGGTGGACTATGGCTACACCTTC | CASGPRGVDYGYTF | few | . | TRBJ1-2 | TRBV19
TGTGCCAGCAGCTCGCGGACTAGCTACGGGGGTGAGCAGTTCTTC | CASSSRTSYGGEQFF | few | TRBD2 | TRBJ2-1 | TRBV7-9
TGCAGTGCCACCGGGGCCTCTTACGAGCAGTACTTC | CSATGASYEQYF | few | . | TRBJ2-7 | TRBV20-1